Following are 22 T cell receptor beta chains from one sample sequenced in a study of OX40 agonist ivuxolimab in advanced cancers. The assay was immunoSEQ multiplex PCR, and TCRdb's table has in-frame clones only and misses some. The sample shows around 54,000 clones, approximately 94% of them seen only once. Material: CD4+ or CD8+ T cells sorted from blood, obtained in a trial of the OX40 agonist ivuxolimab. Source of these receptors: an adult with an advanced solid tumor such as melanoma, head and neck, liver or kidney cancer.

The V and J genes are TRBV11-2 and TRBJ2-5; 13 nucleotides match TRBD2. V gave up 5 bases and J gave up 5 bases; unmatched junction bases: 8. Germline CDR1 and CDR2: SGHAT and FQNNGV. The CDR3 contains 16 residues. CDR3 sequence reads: CASSHWTSGSGETQYF. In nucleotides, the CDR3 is TGTGCCAGCAGCCACTGGACTAGCGGGAGTGGGGAGACCCAGTACTTC. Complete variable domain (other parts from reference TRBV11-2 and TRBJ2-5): EAGVAQSPRYKIIEKRQSVAFWCNPISGHATLYWYQQILGQGPKLLIQFQNNGVVDDSQLPKDRFSAERLKGVDSTLKIQPAKLEDSAVYLCASSHWTSGSGETQYFGPGTRLLVL.

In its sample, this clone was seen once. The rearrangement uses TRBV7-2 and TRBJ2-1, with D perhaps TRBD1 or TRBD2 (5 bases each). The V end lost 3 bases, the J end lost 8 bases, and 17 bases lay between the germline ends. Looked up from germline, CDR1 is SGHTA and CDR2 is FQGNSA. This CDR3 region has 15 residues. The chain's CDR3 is CASSLGEGAGYEQFF. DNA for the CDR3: TGTGCCAGCAGCTTGGGAGAAGGGGCTGGTTATGAGCAGTTCTTC.

The chain's CDR3 is CASSLGSAAYNEQFF. CDR3 sequence (DNA): TGTGCCAGCAGCTTGGGTAGCGCGGCCTACAATGAGCAGTTCTTC. The chain links TRBV5-6 to TRBJ2-1; tentatively, D is TRBD2 (5 bases). The length of the CDR3 is 15 residues. Germline assignment: CDR1 SGHDT and CDR2 YYEEEE. V lost 0 bases to trimming and J lost 2 bases, with 9 bases between them.

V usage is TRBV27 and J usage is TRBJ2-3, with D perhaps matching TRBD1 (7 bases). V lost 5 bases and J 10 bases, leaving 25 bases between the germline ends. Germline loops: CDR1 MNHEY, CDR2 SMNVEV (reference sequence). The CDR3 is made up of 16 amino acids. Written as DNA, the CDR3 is TGTGCCAGCAGTCCCGGGACAGCGACCCTCGGGGGTTCGCAGTATTTT. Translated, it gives CASSPGTATLGGSQYF.

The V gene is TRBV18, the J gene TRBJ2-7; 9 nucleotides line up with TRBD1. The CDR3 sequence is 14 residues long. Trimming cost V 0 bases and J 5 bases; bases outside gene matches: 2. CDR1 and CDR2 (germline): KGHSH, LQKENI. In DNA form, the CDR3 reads TGTGCCAGCTCACCACCAACAGGGGGCCACGAGCAGTACTTC. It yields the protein CASSPPTGGHEQYF.

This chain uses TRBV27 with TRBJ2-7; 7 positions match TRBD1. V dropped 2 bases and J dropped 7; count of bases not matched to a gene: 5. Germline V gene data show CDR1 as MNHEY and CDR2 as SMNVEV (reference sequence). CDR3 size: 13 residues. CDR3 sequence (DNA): TGTGCCAGCAGTTTAATGGGACAGAGAGAGCAGTACTTC. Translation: CASSLMGQREQYF.

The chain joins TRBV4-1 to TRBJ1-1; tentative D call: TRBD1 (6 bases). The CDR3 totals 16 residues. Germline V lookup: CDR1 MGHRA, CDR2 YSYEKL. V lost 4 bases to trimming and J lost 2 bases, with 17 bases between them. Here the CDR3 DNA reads TGCGCCAGCAGCCTCCAAGGGGGAGGGAGCAACACTGAAGCTTTCTTT. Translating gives CASSLQGGGSNTEAFF.

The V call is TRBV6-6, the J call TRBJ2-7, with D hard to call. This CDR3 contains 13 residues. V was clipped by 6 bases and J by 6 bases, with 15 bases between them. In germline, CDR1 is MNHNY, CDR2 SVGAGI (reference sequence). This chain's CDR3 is CASRTTDVLEQYF. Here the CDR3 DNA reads TGTGCCAGCAGGACGACGGACGTCCTCGAGCAGTACTTC.

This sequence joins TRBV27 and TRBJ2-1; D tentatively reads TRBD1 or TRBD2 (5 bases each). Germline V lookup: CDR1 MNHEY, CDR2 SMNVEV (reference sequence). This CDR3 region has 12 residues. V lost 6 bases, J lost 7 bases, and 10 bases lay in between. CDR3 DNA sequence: TGTGCCAGCAGCCTTGGGGGAAATGAGCAGTTCTTC. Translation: CASSLGGNEQFF.

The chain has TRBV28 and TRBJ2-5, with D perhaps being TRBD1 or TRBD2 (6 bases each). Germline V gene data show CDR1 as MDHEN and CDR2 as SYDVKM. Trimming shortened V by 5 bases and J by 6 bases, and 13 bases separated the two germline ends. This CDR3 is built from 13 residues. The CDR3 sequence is CASSIPGAKTQYF. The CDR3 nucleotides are TGTGCCAGCAGTATCCCGGGGGCGAAGACCCAGTACTTC.

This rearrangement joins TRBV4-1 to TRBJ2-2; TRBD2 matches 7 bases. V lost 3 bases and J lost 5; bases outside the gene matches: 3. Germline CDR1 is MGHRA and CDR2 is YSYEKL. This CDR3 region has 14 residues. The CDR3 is CASSQGGVTGELFF. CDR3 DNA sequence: TGCGCCAGCAGCCAGGGGGGGGTTACCGGGGAGCTGTTTTTT.

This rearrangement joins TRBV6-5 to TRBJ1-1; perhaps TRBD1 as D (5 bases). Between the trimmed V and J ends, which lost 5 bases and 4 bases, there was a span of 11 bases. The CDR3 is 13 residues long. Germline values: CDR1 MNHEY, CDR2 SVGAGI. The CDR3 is CASSVGGSTEAFF. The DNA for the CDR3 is TGTGCCAGCAGTGTTGGGGGTAGCACTGAAGCTTTCTTT.

The CDR3 protein is CASAPGHSVGEQYF. The CDR3 DNA reads TGTGCCAGTGCTCCGGGACACAGCGTCGGGGAGCAGTACTTC. The J gene is TRBJ2-7, the V gene TRBV19; D might be TRBD1 (6 bases). This CDR3 contains 14 residues. CDR1 is LNHDA and CDR2 is SQIVND in the germline V gene (reference sequence). V shed 8 bases and J shed 7 bases, with 21 bases lying between them.

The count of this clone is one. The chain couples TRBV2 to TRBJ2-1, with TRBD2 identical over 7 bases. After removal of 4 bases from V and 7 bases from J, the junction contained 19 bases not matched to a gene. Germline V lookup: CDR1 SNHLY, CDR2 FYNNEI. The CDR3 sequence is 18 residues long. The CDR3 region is CASSGDGEGLGRRNEQFF. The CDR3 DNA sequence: TGTGCCAGCAGTGGAGACGGTGAAGGACTAGGACGCCGTAATGAGCAGTTCTTC.

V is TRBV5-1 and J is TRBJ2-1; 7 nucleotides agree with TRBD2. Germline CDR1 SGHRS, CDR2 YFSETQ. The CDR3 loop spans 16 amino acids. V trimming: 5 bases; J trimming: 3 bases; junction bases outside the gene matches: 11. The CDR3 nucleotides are TGCGCCAGCAGTTTTGAAGCGGGGCGGGACTACAATGAGCAGTTCTTC. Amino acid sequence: CASSFEAGRDYNEQFF.

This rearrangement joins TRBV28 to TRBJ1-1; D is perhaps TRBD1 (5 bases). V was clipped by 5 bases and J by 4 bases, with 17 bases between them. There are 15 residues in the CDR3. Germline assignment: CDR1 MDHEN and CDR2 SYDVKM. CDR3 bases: TGTGCCAGCAGTAACGGACACCCCGGGGCCACTGAAGCTTTCTTT. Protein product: CASSNGHPGATEAFF.

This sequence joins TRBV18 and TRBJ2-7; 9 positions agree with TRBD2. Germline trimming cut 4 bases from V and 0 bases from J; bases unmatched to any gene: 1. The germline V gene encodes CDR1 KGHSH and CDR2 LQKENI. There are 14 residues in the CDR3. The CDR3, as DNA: TGTGCCAGCTCACAAGCGGGAGGCTCCTACGAGCAGTACTTC. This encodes CASSQAGGSYEQYF.

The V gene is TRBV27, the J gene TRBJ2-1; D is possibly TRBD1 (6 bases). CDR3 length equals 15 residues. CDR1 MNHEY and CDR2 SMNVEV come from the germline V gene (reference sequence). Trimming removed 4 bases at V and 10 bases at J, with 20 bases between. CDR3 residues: CASSSPYWDIGEQFF. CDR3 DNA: TGTGCCAGCAGTTCCCCTTACTGGGACATTGGGGAGCAGTTCTTC.

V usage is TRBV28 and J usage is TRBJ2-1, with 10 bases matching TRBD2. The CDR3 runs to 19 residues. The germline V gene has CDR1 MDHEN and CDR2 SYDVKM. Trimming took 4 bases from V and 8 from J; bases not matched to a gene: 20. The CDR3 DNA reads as TGTGCCAGCAGTTGGACCCAGGGGACTGAGCGGGAGGGGTGGTATGAGCAGTTCTTC. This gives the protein CASSWTQGTEREGWYEQFF.

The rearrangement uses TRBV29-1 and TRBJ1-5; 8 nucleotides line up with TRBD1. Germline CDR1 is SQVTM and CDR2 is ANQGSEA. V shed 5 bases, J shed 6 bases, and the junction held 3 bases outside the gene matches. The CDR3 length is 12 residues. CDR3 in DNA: TGCAGCGTTCAACAGGGGGGTCAGCCCCAGCATTTT. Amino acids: CSVQQGGQPQHF.

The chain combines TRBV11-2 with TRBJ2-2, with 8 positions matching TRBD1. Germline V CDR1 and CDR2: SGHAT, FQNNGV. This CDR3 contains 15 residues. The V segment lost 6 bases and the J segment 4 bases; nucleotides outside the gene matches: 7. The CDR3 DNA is TGTGCCAGCAGTCAAGGACAGGGTGGCACCGGGGAGCTGTTTTTT. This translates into CASSQGQGGTGELFF.

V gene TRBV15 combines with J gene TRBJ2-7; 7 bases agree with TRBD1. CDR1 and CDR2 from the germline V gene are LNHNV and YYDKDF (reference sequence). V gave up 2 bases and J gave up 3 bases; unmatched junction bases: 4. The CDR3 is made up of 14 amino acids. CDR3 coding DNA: TGTGCCACCAGCAGACCGGGACAGTTCTACGAGCAGTACTTC. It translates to CATSRPGQFYEQYF.